What follows describes a single T cell receptor (beta chain). Germline-derived CDR1 and CDR2 are LGHDT and YNNKEL (reference sequence). Trimming removed 0 bases from V and 0 bases from J; junction bases left unmatched: 6. The CDR3 covers 17 residues. The data stem from a study of blood T cell repertoires in COVID-19. Study context: COVID-19 samples, acute and convalescent, were from the United States, Italy and Spain. T cells, B-cell-depleted T cells, or PBMCs provided the cDNA or gDNA that served as material.

In the original workflow: Scientists estimated how many nucleated cells there were by amplifying reference gene primers. Here immunoSEQ multiplex PCR was the method, and the copy in TCRdb shows in-frame clones only, minus some. V and J calls and clone size come straight from that table; D and trimming were deduced from the DNA. Of 300,000 or so clones in the sample, 85% to 90% are singletons; the top ten hold over 3.5%. The sequencing input was peripheral blood. The source is a middle-aged woman with acute or convalescent COVID-19. The chain links TRBV3-1 (or the pseudogene TRBV3-2) to TRBJ2-5; TRBD2 matches at 8 bases. CDR3 nucleotides: TGTGCCAGCAGCCAAGATCCCAGCGGGGGCCACCAAGAGACCCAGTACTTC. Translating it yields CASSQDPSGGHQETQYF.